A selection of T cell receptor beta chains follows, all from one sample in a study of T cells after yellow fever vaccination. Via MiXCR, TCRdb re-called the 5' RACE reads, giving one row per CDR3 protein. The sample lists about 360,000 distinct CDR3 sequences; over 5% were seen once. This material consisted of PBMCs, taken 5 days after the yellow fever booster vaccination. All receptors come from a man between 25 and 39 years old who received the YFV17D yellow fever vaccine. The CDR3 runs from the conserved cysteine through the conserved F or W. A D gene is named only where the DNA matches it firmly. Clone size, where shown, is once, few, many, or a class for clones that have expanded.

d_call	j_call	clone_size	v_call	cdr3_aa	cdr3_nt
TRBD2	TRBJ2-1	few	TRBV11-2	CASSLQLLAGGNEQFF	TGTGCCAGCAGCTTACAGCTTCTAGCGGGAGGCAATGAGCAGTTCTTC
-	TRBJ2-5	many	TRBV5-5	CASSRGGDQETQYF	TGTGCCAGCAGCCGGGGTGGAGATCAAGAGACCCAGTACTTC
TRBD2	TRBJ2-1	many	TRBV4-3	CASSQAILAGAYNEQFF	TGCGCCAGCAGCCAAGCTATACTAGCGGGAGCCTACAATGAGCAGTTCTTC
-	TRBJ2-5	-	TRBV4-1	CASSQTQGTQYF	TGCGCCAGCAGCCAAACACAAGGAACCCAGTACTTC
-	TRBJ2-3	many	TRBV29-1	CSWEASTDTQYF	TGCAGCTGGGAGGCTAGCACAGATACGCAGTATTTT
TRBD2	TRBJ2-1	-	TRBV27	CASSPYTGTSGREEQFF	TGTGCCAGCAGTCCATACACCGGGACTAGCGGGAGAGAGGAGCAGTTCTTC
-	TRBJ2-6	few	TRBV7-9	CASSLELGVLTF	TGTGCCAGCAGCTTAGAATTAGGAGTCCTGACTTTC
-	TRBJ2-6	-	TRBV29-1	CSVASSGANVLTF	TGCAGCGTCGCGAGCTCTGGGGCCAACGTCCTGACTTTC
-	TRBJ2-5	-	TRBV20-1	CSARDRVRGRKTQYF	TGCAGTGCTAGAGATCGGGTTAGGGGGAGGAAGACCCAGTACTTC
TRBD2	TRBJ2-5	-	TRBV19	CASSGGRSGWQETQYF	TGTGCCAGTAGCGGCGGGAGATCTGGTTGGCAAGAGACCCAGTACTTC